This T cell receptor beta chain was profiled in a study of vaccination and CD4 T cells after COVID-19. Time point described: late sampling 161 to 241 days after vaccination in a few convalescent patients. MiXCR, run by TCRdb on the PCR reads, gives a single entry per CDR3 protein. The sample lists 35,000 to 45,000 distinct CDR3 sequences; more than 30% were seen once. V was pared by 5 bases and J by 5 bases, with 15 bases between. Germline V gene lookup returns CDR1 SGHTA and CDR2 FQGTGA. The CDR3 covers 14 residues. Sequenced material: CD4+ T cells from blood, taken about 7 months after SARS-CoV-2 vaccination. The source of this sequence is a human donor who had recovered from COVID-19. The chain combines TRBV7-3 with TRBJ2-5; D remains unclear. Here the CDR3 DNA reads TGTGCCAGCAGCCCCCGGGCAGGCCGGGAGACCCAGTACTTC. Translated, it gives CASSPRAGRETQYF.